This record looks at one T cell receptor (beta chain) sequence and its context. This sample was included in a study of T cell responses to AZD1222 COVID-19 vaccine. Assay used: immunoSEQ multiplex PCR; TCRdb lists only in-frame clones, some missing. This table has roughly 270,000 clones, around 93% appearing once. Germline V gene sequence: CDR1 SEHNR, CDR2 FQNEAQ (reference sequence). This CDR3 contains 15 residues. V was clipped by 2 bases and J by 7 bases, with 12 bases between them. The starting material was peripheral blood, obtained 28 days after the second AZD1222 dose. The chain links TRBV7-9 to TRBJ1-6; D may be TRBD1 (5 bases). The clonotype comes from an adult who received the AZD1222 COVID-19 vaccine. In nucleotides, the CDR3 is TGTGCCAGCAGCTTACAGGGTCTGCGGAATTCACCCCTCCACTTT. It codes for CASSLQGLRNSPLHF.